Following are 29 T cell receptor beta chains from one sample sequenced in a study of technical replicates of blood from a few donors. The assay was immunoSEQ multiplex PCR, and TCRdb's table has in-frame clones only and misses some. The table includes 76,000 or so clones, 75% to 95% detected once. Sequencing was carried out using T cells isolated from PBMCs. These receptors all stem from a human donor in good health.

The chain carries TRBV7-9 and TRBJ2-7, with unresolved D. The V gene lost 5 bases and the J gene lost 7 bases, with 12 bases spanning the gap. Germline CDR1 reads SEHNR; CDR2 reads FQNEAQ (reference sequence). The CDR3 loop spans 12 amino acids. The CDR3 nucleotides read TGTGCCAGCAGCATCCCTTTTTTGGAGCAGTACTTC. Translation: CASSIPFLEQYF.

This CDR3 reads CASSLGWAGETPKTQYF. In DNA form, the CDR3 reads TGTGCCAGCAGCCTCGGGTGGGCGGGGGAGACTCCGAAGACCCAGTACTTC. The chain carries TRBV11-1 and TRBJ2-5; 7 positions agree with TRBD2. This CDR3 spans 17 amino acids. Germline CDR1 SGHAT, CDR2 FQDESV (reference sequence). V trimming: 5 bases; J trimming: 6 bases; junction bases outside the gene matches: 18. Variable domain in full (rest from reference TRBV11-1 and TRBJ2-5): EAEVAQSPRYKITEKSQAVAFWCDPISGHATLYWYRQILGQGPELLVQFQDESVVDDSQLPKDRFSAERLKGVDSTLKIQPAELGDSAMYLCASSLGWAGETPKTQYFGPGTRLLVL.

The chain uses TRBV2 and TRBJ2-7; 10 bases match TRBD2. In germline, CDR1 is SNHLY, CDR2 FYNNEI. The V segment lost 4 bases and the J segment 4 bases; nucleotides outside the gene matches: 1. CDR3 length equals 13 residues. CDR3 nucleotide sequence: TGTGCCAGCAGTGGGACTAGCGGTTACGAGCAGTACTTC. Translation: CASSGTSGYEQYF.

V and J are TRBV2 and TRBJ1-6, with TRBD1 matching 7 bases. Germline values: CDR1 SNHLY, CDR2 FYNNEI. The junction had 6 bases not matched to a gene; V was cut back by 2 bases and J by 8 bases. CDR3 length: 15 amino acids. The CDR3 sequence: CASSESQGEYSPLHF. The CDR3, as DNA: TGTGCCAGCAGTGAATCCCAGGGGGAGTATTCACCCCTCCACTTT.

This chain links TRBV7-9 with TRBJ2-7, with TRBD2 matching 9 bases. This CDR3 has 13 residues. Per germline, CDR1 SEHNR and CDR2 FQNEAQ (reference sequence). The V gene end was trimmed by 11 bases and the J gene end by 2 bases; junction bases not matched to a gene: 7. As DNA, the CDR3 is TGTGCCTGTAGCGGGAGAATTGCCTACGAGCAGTACTTC. It is translated as CACSGRIAYEQYF.

This sequence joins TRBV6-5 and TRBJ2-3, with D unclear. This CDR3 region has 13 residues. Germline V gene lookup returns CDR1 MNHEY and CDR2 SVGAGI. With 8 bases removed from V and 4 bases from J, the gap between germline ends came to 13 bases. The CDR3 loop reads CASRFNSADTQYF. CDR3 nucleotides: TGTGCCAGCCGATTTAACAGTGCAGATACGCAGTATTTT.

V is TRBV18 and J is TRBJ1-1; D uncertain. V was trimmed by 6 bases and J by 6 bases, leaving 14 bases between them. The CDR3 is 13 amino acids. Germline CDR1 reads KGHSH; CDR2 reads LQKENI. In nucleotides, the CDR3 is TGTGCCAGCTCCCAAGAAACAAGTCCTGAAGCTTTCTTT. Translating gives CASSQETSPEAFF.

The chain combines TRBV6-1 with TRBJ1-1; TRBD1 is a possible D gene (5 bases). The CDR3 runs 16 residues. Germline V CDR1 and CDR2: MNHNS, SASEGT. With 1 base removed from V and 0 bases from J, the gap between germline ends came to 12 bases. DNA for the CDR3: TGTGCCAGCAGTGAAGGGGCAGGGTACTTGAACACTGAAGCTTTCTTT. It codes for CASSEGAGYLNTEAFF.

This clone was found once. The V call is TRBV6-1, the J call TRBJ2-3; 8 bases align to TRBD2. Germline CDR1 and CDR2: MNHNS and SASEGT. Germline trimming cut 4 bases from V and 2 bases from J; bases unmatched to any gene: 5. This CDR3 contains 15 residues. CDR3 bases: TGTGCCAGCAGTGTCGGACTAGCCATCACAGATACGCAGTATTTT. It yields the protein CASSVGLAITDTQYF.

The CDR3 loop is CASSLDGERGQPQHF. For the CDR3, the DNA is TGCGCCAGCAGCTTGGACGGGGAACGGGGTCAGCCCCAGCATTTT. The chain uses TRBV5-1 and TRBJ1-5; unclear D gene. The CDR3 contains 15 residues. From germline, CDR1 is SGHRS and CDR2 YFSETQ. V lost 0 bases to trimming and J lost 6 bases, with 13 bases between them.

This chain connects TRBV7-8 to TRBJ2-7, with 7 bases fitting TRBD2. Germline loops: CDR1 SGHVS, CDR2 FQNEAQ. This CDR3 comprises 16 residues. Trimming took 6 bases from V and 4 from J; bases not matched to a gene: 15. The CDR3 protein is CASRPLGGGVLYEQYF. In DNA form, the CDR3 reads TGTGCCAGCAGGCCTTTGGGGGGGGGTGTCCTGTACGAGCAGTACTTC.

This chain connects TRBV6-1 to TRBJ2-1, with TRBD2 matching over 9 bases. This CDR3 is 15 amino acids long. Germline V gene data show CDR1 as MNHNS and CDR2 as SASEGT. V dropped 6 bases and J dropped 7; count of bases not matched to a gene: 10. CDR3 sequence reads: CASRGREGRGNEQFF. CDR3 sequence (DNA): TGTGCCAGCAGAGGGCGGGAGGGCCGGGGAAATGAGCAGTTCTTC.

The J gene is TRBJ1-5, the V gene TRBV10-1; D uncertain. From germline, CDR1 is WNHNN and CDR2 SYGVQD (reference sequence). The CDR3 extends over 13 amino acids. V lost 2 bases, J lost 4 bases, and 6 bases lay in between. The CDR3 reads CASSEARNQPQHF. The CDR3 DNA follows: TGCGCCAGCAGTGAGGCGAGGAATCAGCCCCAGCATTTT.

This clone was detected a few times. The gene calls are TRBV18 and TRBJ1-3; D is perhaps TRBD1 (5 bases). CDR1 and CDR2 from the germline V gene are KGHSH and LQKENI. The CDR3 length is 15 residues. V gave up 1 base and J gave up 0 bases, with 7 bases separating them. The CDR3 sequence: CASSPLDTSGNTIYF. In nucleotides, the CDR3 is TGTGCCAGCTCACCACTGGACACCTCTGGAAACACCATATATTTT.

The chain links TRBV5-4 to TRBJ2-2; 8 bases align to TRBD1. V was clipped by 4 bases and J by 5 bases; unmatched bases: 10. The CDR3 loop spans 16 amino acids. Germline CDR1 is SGHNT and CDR2 is YYREEE (reference sequence). In nucleotides, the CDR3 is TGTGCCAGCAGCACCTACATACAGGGGGTGACCGGGGAGCTGTTTTTT. Its protein product is CASSTYIQGVTGELFF.

The rearrangement links TRBV5-6 to TRBJ2-3; tentatively, D is TRBD2 (6 bases). The V end lost 4 bases, the J end lost 4 bases, and 19 bases lay between the germline ends. Germline V gene sequence: CDR1 SGHDT, CDR2 YYEEEE. This CDR3 has 16 residues. In nucleotides, the CDR3 is TGTGCCAGCAGCAGACCGGGGCTAGCGTGGCCAGATACGCAGTATTTT. Amino acids: CASSRPGLAWPDTQYF.

The V and J genes are TRBV21-1 and TRBJ1-1; the table's D call TRBD1 went unverified against the DNA. TRBV21-1 corresponds to a pseudogene. The CDR3 runs to 14 residues. In nucleotides, the CDR3 is TGTGCCAGCGAGTTCGCAGGGTTGGCCACTGAAGCTTTCTTT. This sequence encodes CASEFAGLATEAFF.

This chain joins TRBV6-5 and TRBJ2-1, with TRBD2 matching 7 bases. This CDR3 has 15 amino acids. Germline V CDR1 and CDR2: MNHEY, SVGAGI. Losses at the gene ends were 2 bases for V and 2 bases for J; bases not matched to a gene: 3. The CDR3 region has the DNA TGTGCCAGCAGTTACGATAGCGGGCCCTACAATGAGCAGTTCTTC. Amino acid sequence: CASSYDSGPYNEQFF.

This rearrangement joins TRBV29-1 to TRBJ2-1, with 13 nucleotides matching TRBD2. Trimming removed 6 bases from V and 4 bases from J; junction bases left unmatched: 9. CDR1 and CDR2 from the germline V gene are SQVTM and ANQGSEA. This CDR3 has 16 residues. The CDR3 coding sequence is TGCAGCGTCGTCGGACTAGCGGGAGTTTCATACAATGAGCAGTTCTTC. Amino acids: CSVVGLAGVSYNEQFF.

This rearrangement joins TRBV4-2 to TRBJ1-1; 9 bases match TRBD1. There are 15 residues in the CDR3. The trim removed 3 bases at V and 6 bases at J, leaving 8 bases unmatched. Germline loops: CDR1 LGHNA, CDR2 YNFKEQ. Written as DNA, the CDR3 is TGTGCCAGCAGCCAGTTGGGACAGGGACGATCTGAAGCTTTCTTT. This encodes CASSQLGQGRSEAFF.

The chain joins TRBV27 to TRBJ2-5; D might be TRBD2 (6 bases). V lost 3 bases and J lost 5, with 13 bases in between. This CDR3 contains 14 residues. Germline V gives CDR1 MNHEY, CDR2 SMNVEV (reference sequence). Written as DNA, the CDR3 is TGTGCCAGCAGTTTGGCGGGGCGGTGGGAGACCCAGTACTTC. Translating gives CASSLAGRWETQYF.

The chain employs TRBV6-5 and TRBJ2-7; 9 bases agree with TRBD2. V was clipped by 7 bases and J by 6 bases; unmatched bases: 7. CDR1 is MNHEY, CDR2 SVGAGI, per germline. The CDR3 covers 13 residues. For the CDR3, the DNA is TGTGCCAGCATGCGGGGGGGCTTCGGCGAGCAGTACTTC. It is translated as CASMRGGFGEQYF.

The chain joins TRBV11-3 to TRBJ2-1; 7 bases are a match to TRBD2. Germline CDR1 is SGHNT and CDR2 is YENEEA. The CDR3 consists of 13 residues. Trimming took 5 bases from V and 4 from J; bases not matched to a gene: 2. The CDR3 here is CASSGLVYNEQFF. The CDR3 DNA reads TGTGCCAGCAGCGGACTAGTTTACAATGAGCAGTTCTTC.

The V gene is TRBV28, the J gene TRBJ2-1; the D gene is possibly TRBD2 (6 bases). The CDR3 consists of 14 residues. V was clipped by 6 bases and J by 5 bases, with 14 bases between them. Germline CDR1 MDHEN, CDR2 SYDVKM. The CDR3, as DNA: TGTGCCAGCAGCCACGGGACTGTCAACAATGAGCAGTTCTTC. This encodes CASSHGTVNNEQFF.

The rearrangement joins TRBV11-2 to TRBJ2-5; D perhaps matches TRBD1 (6 bases). V was cut by 1 base and J by 3 bases, with 9 bases left in between. The CDR3 covers 14 residues. CDR1 SGHAT and CDR2 FQNNGV come from the germline V gene. Here the CDR3 reads CASSLGTAKETQYF. In DNA form, the CDR3 reads TGTGCCAGCAGCTTAGGGACAGCAAAAGAGACCCAGTACTTC.

The rearrangement joins TRBV10-1 to TRBJ1-3; maybe TRBD1 (6 bases). Germline lookup yields CDR1 WNHNN and CDR2 SYGVQD (reference sequence). The CDR3 is 15 residues long. Trimming pared 8 bases from V and 0 bases from J, leaving 14 bases between. Here the CDR3 DNA reads TGCGCCAGCGGACAGACAAAGAGCTCTGGAAACACCATATATTTT. Protein product: CASGQTKSSGNTIYF.

The chain couples TRBV27 to TRBJ2-2; 11 nucleotides align to TRBD2. CDR1 and CDR2 (germline): MNHEY, SMNVEV (reference sequence). This CDR3 contains 15 residues. Trimming removed 6 bases from V and 7 bases from J; junction bases left unmatched: 7. CDR3 nucleotides: TGTGCCAGCAGCTTACTAGCGGGAGCGGTCGGGGAGCTGTTTTTT. Encoded protein: CASSLLAGAVGELFF.

This chain links TRBV12-1 with TRBJ2-7; the table names TRBD1, a call not compared with the DNA. TRBV12-1 counts as a pseudogene. The CDR3 runs to 15 residues. CDR3 DNA: TGTGCCAGCCGCGATGGGCCATGGCCCAACTACGAGCAGTACTTC. This gives the protein CASRDGPWPNYEQYF.

The chain carries TRBV5-1 and TRBJ2-3, with 15 bases that match TRBD2. V lost 4 bases to trimming and J lost 9 bases; unmatched junction nucleotides: 6. CDR1 is SGHRS, CDR2 YFSETQ, per germline. This CDR3 spans 15 amino acids. The CDR3 here is CASSESGLAGGTQYF. The CDR3 coding sequence is TGCGCCAGCAGCGAGTCGGGACTAGCGGGAGGAACGCAGTATTTT.